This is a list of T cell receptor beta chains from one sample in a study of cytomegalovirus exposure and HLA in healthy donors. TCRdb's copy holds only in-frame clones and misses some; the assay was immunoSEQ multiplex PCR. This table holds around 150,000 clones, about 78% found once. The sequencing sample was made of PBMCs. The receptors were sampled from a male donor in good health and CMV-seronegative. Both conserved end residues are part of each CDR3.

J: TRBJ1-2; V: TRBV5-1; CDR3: CASSLVGGANYGYTF
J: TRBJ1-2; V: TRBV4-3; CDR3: CASSHFRQGYYGYPF
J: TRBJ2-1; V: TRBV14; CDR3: CASSRQRGHTEQFF
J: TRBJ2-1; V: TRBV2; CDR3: CASSAELVDEQFF
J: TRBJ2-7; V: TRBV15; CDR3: CATSRVVGREGLGEQYF
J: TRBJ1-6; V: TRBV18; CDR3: CASSPGGVSSPLHF
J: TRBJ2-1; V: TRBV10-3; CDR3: CAISDTSRNEQFF
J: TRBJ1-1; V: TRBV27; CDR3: CASSSRLGRGRDTEAFF
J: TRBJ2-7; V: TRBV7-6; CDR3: CASSPLGTGGLAEDYEQYF
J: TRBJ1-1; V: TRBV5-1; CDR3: CASSQQGAFTEAFF
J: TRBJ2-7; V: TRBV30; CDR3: CAWKPHPLSYEQYF
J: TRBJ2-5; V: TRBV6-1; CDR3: CASSPAGTGLETQYF
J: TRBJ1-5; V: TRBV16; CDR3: CASSQFSGGNQPQHF
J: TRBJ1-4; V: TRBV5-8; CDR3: CASSLGLQGRREKLFF
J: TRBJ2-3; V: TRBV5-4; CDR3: CASSLGWTSTDTQYF
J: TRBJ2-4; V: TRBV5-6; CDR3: CASSFGRSGIQYF
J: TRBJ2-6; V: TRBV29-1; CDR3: CSVDVEGGVNVLTF
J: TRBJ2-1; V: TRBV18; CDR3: CASSANGNEQFF
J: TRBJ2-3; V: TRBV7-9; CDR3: CASRQTGDREKYTDTQYF
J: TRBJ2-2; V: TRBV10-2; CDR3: CASSGFSGRLDTGELFF
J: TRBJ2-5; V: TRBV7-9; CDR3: CASSTGGAREQYF
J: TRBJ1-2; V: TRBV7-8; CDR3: CASSPGTPVTGYTF
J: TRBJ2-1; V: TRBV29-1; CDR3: CSVDPLSGSPYNEQFF
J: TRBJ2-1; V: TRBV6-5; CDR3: CASSYSFTYNEQFF
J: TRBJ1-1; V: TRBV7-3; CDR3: CASSLGGTGGAFF
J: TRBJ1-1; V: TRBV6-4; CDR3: CARLPGQGVGRNTEAFF
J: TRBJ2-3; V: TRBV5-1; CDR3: CASSLEWGGLSDTQYF
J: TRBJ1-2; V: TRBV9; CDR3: CASSVSGKPYGYTF
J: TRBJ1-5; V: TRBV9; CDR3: CASSETGGGQPQHF
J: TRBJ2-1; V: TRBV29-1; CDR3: CSASEVGDEQFF
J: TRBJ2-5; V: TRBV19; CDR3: CASSPKNQGYGETQYF
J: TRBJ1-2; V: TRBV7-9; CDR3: CASSPGQGYGYTF
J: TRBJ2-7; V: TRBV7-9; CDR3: CASSLSGYEQYF
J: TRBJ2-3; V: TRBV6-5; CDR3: CASSRQGGTDTQYF
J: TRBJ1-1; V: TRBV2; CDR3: CASTLTRVNTEAFF
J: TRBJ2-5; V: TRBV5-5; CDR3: CASSFGQGYGETQYF
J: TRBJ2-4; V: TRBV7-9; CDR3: CASSFGQGSAKNIQYF
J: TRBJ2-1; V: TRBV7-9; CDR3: CASSPGTSGSHNEQFF
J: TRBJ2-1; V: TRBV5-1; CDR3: CASSPEGGGPGLDEQFF
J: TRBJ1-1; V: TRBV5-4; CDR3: CASSWDRGTEAFF
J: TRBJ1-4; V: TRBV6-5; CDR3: CASSYEGASEKLFF
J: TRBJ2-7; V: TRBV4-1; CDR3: CASSQDLAGGLRLRLQYF
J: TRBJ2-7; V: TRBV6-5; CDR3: CASSYSSGGGSYEQYF
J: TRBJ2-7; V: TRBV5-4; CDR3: CASSSIRDSSYEQYF
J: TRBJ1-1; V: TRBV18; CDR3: CASSPLGSENTEAFF
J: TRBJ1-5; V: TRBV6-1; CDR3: CASSVEGGSNQPQHF
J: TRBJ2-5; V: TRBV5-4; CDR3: CASSQQETQYF
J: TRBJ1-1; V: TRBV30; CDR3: CAWISRDRGNTEAFF
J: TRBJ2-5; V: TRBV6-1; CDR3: CASRGQGGGTQYF
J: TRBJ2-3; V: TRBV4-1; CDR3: CASSQETGADTQYF
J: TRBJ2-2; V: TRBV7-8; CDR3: CASSSTREAGELFF
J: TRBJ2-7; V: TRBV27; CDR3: CASSFRDRTNEQYF
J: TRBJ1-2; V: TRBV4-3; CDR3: CASSQGEGQINYGYTF